This T cell receptor beta chain was sequenced in a study of T-cell memory formation after mild COVID-19. Study-level results: Day 15 to 85 contracting clones showed balanced CD4/CD8; later expanders leaned CD4+. Some clones that responded were present in memory (sampled pre-infection), which suggests cross-reactive memory joined.

The V gene's germline CDR1 is MNHNY and CDR2 SVGAGI (reference sequence). The CDR3 runs 12 residues. The ends were cut back, 8 bases at V and 9 bases at J, with 11 bases in the middle. This clonotype has a handful of counts. Its antigen is not identified. TCRdb itself ran the 5' RACE reads through MiXCR, one entry per CDR3 protein. The sample holds around 200,000 distinct CDR3 sequences, approximately 16% seen once. The clonotype was recovered from an adult woman who had mild COVID-19 (a few samples of this study predate the infection). Cell type and time point are not known. Specimen: PBMCs or a T cell subset sorted from them (not recorded which). The J gene is TRBJ1-6, the V gene TRBV6-6, with no clear D. The CDR3 region is CASEDGRSPLHF. The DNA for the CDR3 is TGTGCCAGCGAGGACGGCCGTTCACCCCTCCACTTT.